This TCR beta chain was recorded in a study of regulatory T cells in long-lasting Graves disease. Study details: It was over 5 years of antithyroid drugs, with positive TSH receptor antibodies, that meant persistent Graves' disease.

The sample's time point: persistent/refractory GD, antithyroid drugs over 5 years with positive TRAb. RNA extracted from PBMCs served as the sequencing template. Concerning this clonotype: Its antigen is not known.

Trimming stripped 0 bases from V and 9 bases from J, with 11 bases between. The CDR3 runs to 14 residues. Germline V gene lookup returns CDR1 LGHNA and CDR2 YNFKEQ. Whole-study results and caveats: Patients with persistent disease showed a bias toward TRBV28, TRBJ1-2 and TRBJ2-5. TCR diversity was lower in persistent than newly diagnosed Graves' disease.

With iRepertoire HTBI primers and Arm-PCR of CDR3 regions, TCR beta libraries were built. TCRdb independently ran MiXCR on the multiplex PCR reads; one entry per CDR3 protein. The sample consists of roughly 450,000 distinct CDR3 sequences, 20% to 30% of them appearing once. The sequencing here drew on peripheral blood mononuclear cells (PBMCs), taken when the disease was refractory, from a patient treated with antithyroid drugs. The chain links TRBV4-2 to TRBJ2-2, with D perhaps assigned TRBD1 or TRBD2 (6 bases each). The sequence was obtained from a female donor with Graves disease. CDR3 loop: CASSQDLGGRELFF. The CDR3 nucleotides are TGTGCCAGCAGCCAAGATCTGGGGGGCCGGGAGCTGTTTTTT.